This T cell receptor beta chain was recovered during a study of technical replicates of blood from a few donors. This CDR3 is 15 amino acids long. The germline V gene encodes CDR1 SQVTM and CDR2 ANQGSEA. The germline V and J ends were trimmed by 4 bases and 4 bases, with 19 bases remaining between them. The data were produced by immunoSEQ multiplex PCR, yet TCRdb's version contains in-frame clones alone and is incomplete. Of about 79,000 clones listed, around 94% are singletons. The chain recombines TRBV29-1 with TRBJ2-5; tentatively, D is TRBD1 (6 bases). Sequencing was carried out using T cells isolated from PBMCs. The source is a human donor in good health. CDR3 loop: CSVVGPGELTETQYF. In nucleotides, the CDR3 is TGCAGCGTTGTGGGTCCAGGGGAATTGACAGAGACCCAGTACTTC.